Listed below are T cell receptor beta chains from one sample, sequenced in a study of chemoradiotherapy in HPV16-positive cancers. The data were produced by immunoSEQ multiplex PCR, yet TCRdb's version contains in-frame clones alone and is incomplete. The profile shows 8,300 or so clones, 60% to 75% of them singletons. Here the sequenced sample was tumor tissue, taken from a patient who underwent chemoradiotherapy. These receptors all stem from a human donor with HPV-associated anogenital cancer. Each CDR3 is given with its conserved first and last residue. Each record gives: CDR3 protein, CDR3 DNA, V gene, D gene, clone size, J gene. The D gene is left open where the match is weak. Clone size is given for some rows only: seen once, a few or many times, or a class if the clone is expanded.

CDR3aa: CASSSPPGLVNEQFF; CDR3nt: TGTGCCAGCAGCTCCCCTCCGGGACTAGTCAATGAGCAGTTCTTC; v_gene: TRBV7-6; d_gene: TRBD2; abundance: .; j_gene: TRBJ2-1
CDR3aa: CASSQDGLAVGTDTQYF; CDR3nt: TGTGCCAGCAGCCAAGATGGCCTAGCGGTAGGCACAGATACGCAGTATTTT; v_gene: TRBV4-2; d_gene: TRBD2; abundance: .; j_gene: TRBJ2-3
CDR3aa: CASSLRGSSYNEQFF; CDR3nt: TGTGCCAGCAGCTTACGTGGGAGCTCCTACAATGAGCAGTTCTTC; v_gene: TRBV7-4; d_gene: .; abundance: once; j_gene: TRBJ2-1
CDR3aa: CASSFWTGVTGELFF; CDR3nt: TGTGCCAGCAGTTTTTGGACAGGGGTCACCGGGGAGCTGTTTTTT; v_gene: TRBV5-6; d_gene: TRBD1; abundance: .; j_gene: TRBJ2-2
CDR3aa: CASSPGLAGGTQYF; CDR3nt: TGCGCCAGCAGCCCGGGACTAGCGGGAGGTACGCAGTATTTT; v_gene: TRBV5-1; d_gene: TRBD2; abundance: .; j_gene: TRBJ2-3
CDR3aa: CASSLGSQGAGFTDTQYF; CDR3nt: TGTGCCAGCAGCTTAGGCAGCCAAGGCGCGGGATTCACAGATACGCAGTATTTT; v_gene: TRBV7-2; d_gene: .; abundance: .; j_gene: TRBJ2-3
CDR3aa: CASTGQGRYEQYF; CDR3nt: TGTGCCAGCACCGGACAGGGGAGGTACGAGCAGTACTTC; v_gene: TRBV6-1; d_gene: TRBD1; abundance: .; j_gene: TRBJ2-7
CDR3aa: CASSQNRGEKLFF; CDR3nt: TGTGCCAGCAGTCAAAACAGGGGTGAAAAACTGTTTTTT; v_gene: TRBV6-1; d_gene: TRBD1; abundance: .; j_gene: TRBJ1-4
CDR3aa: CASSSLAVGTEAFF; CDR3nt: TGCGCCAGCAGCTCTTTGGCGGTTGGTACTGAAGCTTTCTTT; v_gene: TRBV5-1; d_gene: .; abundance: .; j_gene: TRBJ1-1
CDR3aa: CASSYSGLGGMYF; CDR3nt: TGTGCCAGCAGTTACTCGGGGTTAGGCGGGATGTACTTC; v_gene: TRBV6-5; d_gene: .; abundance: .; j_gene: TRBJ2-5
CDR3aa: CAWTLRAGEAFF; CDR3nt: TGTGCCTGGACCCTCCGGGCAGGTGAAGCTTTCTTT; v_gene: TRBV30; d_gene: .; abundance: .; j_gene: TRBJ1-1
CDR3aa: CASSYSNQGGQPQHF; CDR3nt: TGTGCCAGCAGTTACTCCAACCAGGGTGGGCAGCCCCAGCATTTT; v_gene: TRBV6-5; d_gene: .; abundance: few; j_gene: TRBJ1-5
CDR3aa: CASSTFGGRGPQHF; CDR3nt: TGTGCCAGCAGCACATTCGGGGGTAGGGGGCCCCAGCATTTT; v_gene: TRBV28; d_gene: .; abundance: .; j_gene: TRBJ1-5
CDR3aa: CASSQDSGRNEQYF; CDR3nt: TGTGCCAGCAGCCAAGATTCAGGGCGGAACGAGCAGTACTTC; v_gene: TRBV4-2; d_gene: .; abundance: few; j_gene: TRBJ2-7
CDR3aa: CASSELRTVRRGYTF; CDR3nt: TGTGCCAGCAGTGAATTGAGGACAGTAAGACGGGGCTACACCTTC; v_gene: TRBV6-1; d_gene: .; abundance: .; j_gene: TRBJ1-2
CDR3aa: CASSSHRGVPGYGYTF; CDR3nt: TGTGCCAGCAGCTCTCACAGGGGTGTTCCTGGTTATGGCTACACCTTC; v_gene: TRBV7-8; d_gene: TRBD1; abundance: once; j_gene: TRBJ1-2
CDR3aa: CASSLIKVAGRNQPQHF; CDR3nt: TGCGCCAGCAGCCTTATTAAAGTGGCAGGGAGGAATCAGCCCCAGCATTTT; v_gene: TRBV5-1; d_gene: .; abundance: .; j_gene: TRBJ1-5
CDR3aa: CASSESPSSPLHF; CDR3nt: TGCGCCAGCAGTGAGTCCCCCTCTTCACCCCTCCACTTT; v_gene: TRBV10-1; d_gene: .; abundance: .; j_gene: TRBJ1-6
CDR3aa: CASSLVYDDEQFF; CDR3nt: TGTGCCAGCAGCTTAGTGTATGATGATGAGCAGTTCTTC; v_gene: TRBV7-2; d_gene: .; abundance: .; j_gene: TRBJ2-1
CDR3aa: CASSLRTGGASNEKLFF; CDR3nt: TGCGCCAGCAGCTTAAGGACAGGGGGCGCCTCTAATGAAAAACTGTTTTTT; v_gene: TRBV5-1; d_gene: TRBD1; abundance: .; j_gene: TRBJ1-4
CDR3aa: CASSESAESGELFF; CDR3nt: TGCGCCAGCAGTGAGTCAGCGGAGAGCGGGGAGCTGTTTTTT; v_gene: TRBV10-1; d_gene: .; abundance: .; j_gene: TRBJ2-2
CDR3aa: CASSEGGGARDEQYF; CDR3nt: TGCGCCAGCAGTGAAGGCGGGGGAGCCCGGGACGAGCAGTACTTC; v_gene: TRBV10-1; d_gene: TRBD2; abundance: .; j_gene: TRBJ2-7
CDR3aa: CASSPRVTQYF; CDR3nt: TGTGCCAGCAGCCCCCGGGTGACCCAGTACTTC; v_gene: TRBV21-1; d_gene: .; abundance: few; j_gene: TRBJ2-5
CDR3aa: CASSQGPPGSGANVLTF; CDR3nt: TGTGCCAGCAGCCAAGGCCCCCCCGGGTCTGGGGCCAACGTCCTGACTTTC; v_gene: TRBV4-2; d_gene: .; abundance: .; j_gene: TRBJ2-6
CDR3aa: CAWSLDTGGWGTRYNEQFF; CDR3nt: TGTGCCTGGAGCCTGGATACAGGGGGATGGGGAACCCGGTACAATGAGCAGTTCTTC; v_gene: TRBV30; d_gene: TRBD1; abundance: .; j_gene: TRBJ2-1